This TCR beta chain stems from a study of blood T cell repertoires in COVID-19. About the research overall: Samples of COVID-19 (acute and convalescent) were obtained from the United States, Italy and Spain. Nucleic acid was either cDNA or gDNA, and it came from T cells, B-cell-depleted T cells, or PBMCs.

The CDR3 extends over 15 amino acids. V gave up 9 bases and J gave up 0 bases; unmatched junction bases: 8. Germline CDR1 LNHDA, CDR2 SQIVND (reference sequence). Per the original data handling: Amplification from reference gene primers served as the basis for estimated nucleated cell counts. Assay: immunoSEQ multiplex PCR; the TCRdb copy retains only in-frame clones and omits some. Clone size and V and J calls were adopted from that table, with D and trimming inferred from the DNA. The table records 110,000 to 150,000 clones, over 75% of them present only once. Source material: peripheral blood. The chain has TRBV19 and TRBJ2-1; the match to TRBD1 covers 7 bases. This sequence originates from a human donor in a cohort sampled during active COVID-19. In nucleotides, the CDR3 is TGTGCCAGCAAAACCAGGGGGAGCTCCTACAATGAGCAGTTCTTC. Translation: CASKTRGSSYNEQFF.